This T cell receptor beta chain was documented in a study of T cell responses to AZD1222 COVID-19 vaccine. Here immunoSEQ multiplex PCR was the method, and the copy in TCRdb shows in-frame clones only, minus some. The sample shows about 200,000 clones, around 94% of them seen only once. In germline, CDR1 is LNHDA, CDR2 SQIVND (reference sequence). Trimming left V 7 bases short and J 5 bases short, with 18 bases between. This CDR3 comprises 14 residues. This clone came up once. Its antigen is currently unknown. Findings and limits, study-wide: An increase in Spike-specific TCR breadth and depth was observed after two AZD1222 doses. At baseline, seropositivity was found in only a handful of AZD1222 recipients. No repertoire was sampled before or during the peak T cell response, only after it.

The clonotype was recovered from an adult in good health. The rearrangement uses TRBV19 and TRBJ2-7; D might be TRBD1 (5 bases). The input for sequencing was peripheral blood, taken on day 0 of AZD1222 vaccination. The CDR3 is CASKPITGAHEQYF. Here the CDR3 DNA reads TGTGCCAGTAAACCGATAACAGGAGCCCACGAGCAGTACTTC. Combining the CDR3 with reference TRBV19 and TRBJ2-7 gives the whole variable domain DGGITQSPKYLFRKEGQNVTLSCEQNLNHDAMYWYRQDPGQGLRLIYYSQIVNDFQKGDIAEGYSVSREKKESFPLTVTSAQKNPTAFYLCASKPITGAHEQYFGPGTRLTVT.